These 5 T cell receptor beta chains came from one sample sequenced in a study of T-cell memory formation after mild COVID-19. TCRdb independently ran MiXCR on the 5' RACE reads; one entry per CDR3 protein. Among approximately 260,000 distinct CDR3 sequences listed, around 15% were seen once. Sequenced: PBMCs or a T cell subset sorted from them (not recorded which). These receptors were taken from a man aged 18 to 30 who had mild COVID-19 (a few samples of this study predate the infection). Cell type and time point are not known.

The rearrangement joins TRBV27 to TRBJ1-1; D perhaps matches TRBD1 (6 bases). V was pared by 5 bases and J by 5 bases, with 15 bases between. Per germline, CDR1 MNHEY and CDR2 SMNVEV (reference sequence). There are 14 residues in the CDR3. CDR3 in DNA: TGTGCCAGCAGTCCCTCACAAGGGGGTACTGAAGCTTTCTTT. This codes for CASSPSQGGTEAFF.

This clonotype was detected a few times. The CDR3 sequence: CASSSLEGLDGYTF. CDR3 in DNA: TGTGCCAGCAGCTCCCTGGAAGGGTTGGATGGCTACACCTTC. The chain combines TRBV7-6 with TRBJ1-2; D is unclear. This CDR3 is 14 amino acids long. Trimming removed 4 bases at V and 6 bases at J, with 15 bases between. Looked up from germline, CDR1 is SGHVS and CDR2 is FNYEAQ.

This clonotype was seen a handful of times. The chain has TRBV27 and TRBJ1-1; D unresolved. V shed 2 bases and J shed 7 bases, with 11 bases lying between them. Germline V gene sequence: CDR1 MNHEY, CDR2 SMNVEV (reference sequence). The CDR3 covers 13 residues. Written as DNA, the CDR3 is TGTGCCAGCAGTTTAAGCAGACCTAATGAAGCTTTCTTT. Translated: CASSLSRPNEAFF.

Only a few counts were recorded for this clonotype. The gene calls are TRBV2 and TRBJ1-1; perhaps TRBD1 as D (5 bases). The CDR3 runs to 11 residues. In germline, CDR1 is SNHLY, CDR2 FYNNEI. Trimming stripped 6 bases from V and 11 bases from J, with 13 bases between. CDR3 region: CASSSGTGAFF. The CDR3 bases are TGTGCCAGCAGCTCCGGGACGGGGGCTTTCTTT.

This sequence joins TRBV29-1 and TRBJ1-2, with TRBD1 matching 10 bases. The CDR3 is 12 residues long. CDR1 SQVTM and CDR2 ANQGSEA come from the germline V gene. V lost 6 bases to trimming and J lost 6 bases; unmatched junction nucleotides: 4. In DNA, the CDR3 is TGCAGCGTGACAGGGGGCGAAAATGGCTACACCTTC. Translating gives CSVTGGENGYTF.